This note documents a single TCR beta chain sequence. This entry comes from a study of control samples from healthy donors and cancer patients. Germline V gene sequence: CDR1 MNHNY, CDR2 SVGAGI (reference sequence). V gave up 6 bases and J gave up 0 bases, with 11 bases separating them. This CDR3 region has 14 residues. Data came from immunoSEQ multiplex PCR; TCRdb stores just in-frame clones and leaves some out. The sample includes about 150,000 clones, about 94% seen only once; the top ten take about 8.5%. The J gene is TRBJ1-1, the V gene TRBV6-6; TRBD1 is a possible D gene (5 bases). The clonotype was recovered from a woman between 40 and 50 years old in good health. Material: blood. CDR3 DNA sequence: TGTGCCAGCAGGGTGGGGCAGGTGAACACTGAAGCTTTCTTT. Encoded protein: CASRVGQVNTEAFF.